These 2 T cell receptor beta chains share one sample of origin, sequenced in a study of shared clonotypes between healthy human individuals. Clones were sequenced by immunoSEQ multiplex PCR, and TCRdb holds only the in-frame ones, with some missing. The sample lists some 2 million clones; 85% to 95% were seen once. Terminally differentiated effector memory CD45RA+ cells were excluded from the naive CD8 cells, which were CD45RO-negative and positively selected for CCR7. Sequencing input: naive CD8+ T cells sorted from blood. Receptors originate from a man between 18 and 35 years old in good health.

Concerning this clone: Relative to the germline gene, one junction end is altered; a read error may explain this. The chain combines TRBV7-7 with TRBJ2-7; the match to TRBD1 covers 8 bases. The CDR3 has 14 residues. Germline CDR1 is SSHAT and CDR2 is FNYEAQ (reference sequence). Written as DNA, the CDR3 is TGTGCTAGCAGCTTAGCCCTGGACAGGGACGAGCAGTACTTC. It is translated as CASSLALDRDEQYF. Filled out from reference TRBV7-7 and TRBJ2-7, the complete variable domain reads GAGVSQSPRYKVTKRGQDVTLRCDPISSHATLYWYQQALGQGPEFLTYFNYEAQPDKSGLPSDRFSAERPEGSISTLTIQRTEQRDSAMYRCASSLALDRDEQYFGPGTRLTVT.

The CDR3, as DNA: TGCGCCAGCAGCCACGGCCCCGGCTGGAATGAGCAGTTCTTC. Amino acid sequence: CASSHGPGWNEQFF. The rearrangement joins TRBV4-1 to TRBJ2-1; D gene unclear. CDR1 and CDR2 (germline): MGHRA, YSYEKL. The CDR3 totals 14 residues. Trimming stripped 3 bases from V and 7 bases from J, with 13 bases between.